This T cell receptor beta chain appears in the sequencing data of a study of early T cells in non-severe SARS-CoV-2 infection (dated by TCRdb to 2020 to 2022). The study in broad terms: TCR sequencing used bulk RNA from unsorted whole blood, so alpha and beta chains could not be paired. Overall study outcomes, separate from this receptor: VDJdb matching was skewed toward anti-spike CD8 responses and likely underestimated virus-specific expansions, missing private and CD4 specificities.

As regards this clonotype: Its antigen is unknown. No qualities accompany the bases; no much larger clone lies one base away.

The study was a case-control design nested within a healthcare worker cohort in London, UK, with weekly nasopharyngeal swab PCR tests and blood sampling. Healthcare workers were enrolled in the week of the UK lockdown, from 23 to 31 March 2020, and were followed every week for up to roughly 15 weeks. Library generation was performed with 5' RACE. These reads were obtained on a NextSeq 500. The TCR library protocol attached unique molecular identifiers to individual cDNA molecules to correct for sequencing error and PCR bias. Both TCR alpha and beta chains were sequenced, and tight co-correlation was observed between alpha and beta sequence abundances in each sample. Under the source paper's analysis protocol: V gene, J gene and CDR3 annotation of TCR sequences was performed with Decombinator V4. Expanded TCRs were defined as changing significantly between any two time points under a Poisson model with p below 0.0001. Abundances of TCRs were expressed as counts per million after normalisation to the total number of TCRs sequenced in each sample. TRAV1-2 paired with TRAJ12, TRAJ20 or TRAJ33 defined MAIT TCRs, while TRAV10 paired with TRAJ18 defined iNKT TCRs. VDJdb, accessed 1 November 2021, was searched for CMV, EBV and SARS-CoV-2 annotated TCRs, excluding TCRs annotated for multiple antigens. TCRdb applied fastp at Q25 and MiXCR to the public reads, then kept only in-frame beta chains. Each entry is one CDR3 protein sequence, shown with its most common DNA and genes. These V and J calls rely on TCRdb rather than the paper's analysis. Counted in this sample were about 72,000 distinct CDR3 sequences; around 9.1% of them appeared once. Less than 10% of the sample rests with the top ten.

Trimming takes 7 bases from V and 5 bases from J, and the germline ends sit 14 bases apart. The germline V gene (reference sequence) sets CDR1 to SEHNR and CDR2 to FQNEAQ. From cysteine to phenylalanine, the CDR3 is 13 amino acids long. CDR3 DNA only is kept here, 39 bases in frame from base 1. The chain couples TRBV7-9 to TRBJ2-5, with the D gene uncertain. Source: whole blood, taken at baseline. The TCR comes from an adult who was a healthcare worker with PCR-confirmed SARS-CoV-2 infection or an uninfected control (not recorded which). The DNA is TGTGCCAGCAACCGAGGAGCTTTTGAGACCCAGTACTTC. Translated, this gives CASNRGAFETQYF.